This T cell receptor (beta chain) derives from a study of control samples from healthy donors and cancer patients (TCRdb year 2020). About this clone itself: The clone's antigen remains unknown. Base qualities are not provided; no much larger clone lies one nucleotide away.

The library was built by means of the immunoSEQ multiplex PCR assay. TCRdb re-hosts the immuneACCESS table, in-frame sequences only. Its copies lack some clones; in the studies checked, an unresolved V gene accounts for under half of them, and the cause for the rest is not known. This sample holds about 180,000 clones; around 90% were observed only once. The ten biggest clones cover 1.4% of the sample. V loses 2 bases of germline sequence and J loses 4 bases, and the interval between the two ends is 7 bases. From its cysteine to its phenylalanine, the CDR3 spans 13 amino acids. Of all the DNA, just the CDR3 is kept, 39 bases in frame from base 1.

This sequence originates from a man aged 25 to 40 in good health. The sequenced material came from blood. The receptor chain draws on TRBV12-3 or TRBV12-4 and TRBJ2-3; the D gene is possibly TRBD1 or TRBD2, each agreeing over 6 bases. The sequenced DNA is TGTGCCAGCAGTTTAAGGGGGGCAGATACGCAGTATTTT. This sequence encodes CASSLRGADTQYF.